This TCR beta chain was recorded in a study of blood T cell repertoires in COVID-19. Method: immunoSEQ multiplex PCR; TCRdb's copy keeps in-frame clones and lacks some. The table shows 250,000 to 400,000 clones, with 90% occurring only once. The Seattle patients joined while their infection was active and were tracked longitudinally afterward. The CDR3 spans 13 residues. Germline CDR1 MDHEN, CDR2 SYDVKM. V shed 6 bases and J 14 bases; nucleotides not matched to a gene: 9. Sequencing used peripheral blood. The receptor's source is a woman in her twenties or thirties with COVID-19, enrolled during active disease. V usage is TRBV28 and J usage is TRBJ1-6; 8 bases map to TRBD1. The CDR3 bases are TGTGCCAGCAGCCTACCAGGGGGCGCGTCCCTCCACTTT. Amino acid sequence: CASSLPGGASLHF.